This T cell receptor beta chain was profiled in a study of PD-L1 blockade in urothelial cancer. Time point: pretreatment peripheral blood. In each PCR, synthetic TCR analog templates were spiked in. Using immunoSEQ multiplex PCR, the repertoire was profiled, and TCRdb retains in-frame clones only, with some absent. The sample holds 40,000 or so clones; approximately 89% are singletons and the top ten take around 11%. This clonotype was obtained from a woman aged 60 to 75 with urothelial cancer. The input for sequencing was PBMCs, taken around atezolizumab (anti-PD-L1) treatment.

CDR3 residues: CASSLNWDRGSISGNTIYF. Written as DNA, the CDR3 is TGCGCCAGCAGCCTTAACTGGGACAGGGGAAGTATCTCTGGAAACACCATATATTTT. The genes are TRBV5-1 and TRBJ1-3, with 10 bases identical to TRBD1. The CDR3 consists of 19 residues. CDR1 is SGHRS, CDR2 YFSETQ, per germline. The V gene end was trimmed by 4 bases and the J gene end by 0 bases; junction bases not matched to a gene: 13.